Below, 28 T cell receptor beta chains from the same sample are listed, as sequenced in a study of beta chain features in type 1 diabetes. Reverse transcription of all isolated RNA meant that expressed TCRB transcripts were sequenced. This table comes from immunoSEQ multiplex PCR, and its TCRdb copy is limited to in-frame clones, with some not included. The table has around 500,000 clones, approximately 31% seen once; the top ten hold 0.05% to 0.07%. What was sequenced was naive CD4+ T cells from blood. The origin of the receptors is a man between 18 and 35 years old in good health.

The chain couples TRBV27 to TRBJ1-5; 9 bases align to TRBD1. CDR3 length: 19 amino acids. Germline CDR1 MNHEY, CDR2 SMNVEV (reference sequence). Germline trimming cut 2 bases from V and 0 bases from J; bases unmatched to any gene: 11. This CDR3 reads CASSLIGTGWGNSNQPQHF. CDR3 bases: TGTGCCAGCAGTTTAATAGGGACAGGGTGGGGGAATAGCAATCAGCCCCAGCATTTT.

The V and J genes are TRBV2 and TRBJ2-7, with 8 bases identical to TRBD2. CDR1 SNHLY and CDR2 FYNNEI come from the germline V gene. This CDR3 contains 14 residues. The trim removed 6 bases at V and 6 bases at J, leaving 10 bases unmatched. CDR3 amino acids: CASSAGLGAGEQYF. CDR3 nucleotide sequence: TGTGCCAGCAGCGCGGGACTAGGGGCCGGCGAGCAGTACTTC.

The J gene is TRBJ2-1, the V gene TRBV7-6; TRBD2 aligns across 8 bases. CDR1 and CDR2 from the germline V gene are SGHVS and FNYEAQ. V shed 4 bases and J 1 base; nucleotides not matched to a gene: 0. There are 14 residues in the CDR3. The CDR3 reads CASSSSGSYNEQFF. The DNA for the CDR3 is TGTGCCAGCAGCTCTAGCGGGTCCTACAATGAGCAGTTCTTC.

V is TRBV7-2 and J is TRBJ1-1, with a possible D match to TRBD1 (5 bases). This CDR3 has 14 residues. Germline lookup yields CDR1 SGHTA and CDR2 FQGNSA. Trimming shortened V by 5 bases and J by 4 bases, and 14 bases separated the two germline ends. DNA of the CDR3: TGTGCCAGCAGCCAACCGGGGCCGGGCACTGAAGCTTTCTTT. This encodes CASSQPGPGTEAFF.

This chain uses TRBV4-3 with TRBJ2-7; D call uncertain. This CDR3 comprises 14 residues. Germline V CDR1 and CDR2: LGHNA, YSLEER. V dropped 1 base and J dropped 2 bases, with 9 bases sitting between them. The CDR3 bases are TGCGCCAGCAGCCAAGGACGACCGGCCTACGAGCAGTACTTC. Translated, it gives CASSQGRPAYEQYF.

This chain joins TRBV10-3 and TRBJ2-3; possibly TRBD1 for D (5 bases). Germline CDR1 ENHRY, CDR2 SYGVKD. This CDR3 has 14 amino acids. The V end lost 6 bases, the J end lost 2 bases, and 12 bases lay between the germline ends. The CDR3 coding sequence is TGTGCCATCAGGATGACAGAGATCACAGATACGCAGTATTTT. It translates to CAIRMTEITDTQYF.

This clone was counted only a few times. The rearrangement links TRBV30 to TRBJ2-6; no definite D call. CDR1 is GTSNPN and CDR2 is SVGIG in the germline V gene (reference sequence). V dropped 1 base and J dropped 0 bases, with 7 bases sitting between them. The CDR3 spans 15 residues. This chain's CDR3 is CAWSGDNSGANVLTF. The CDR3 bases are TGTGCCTGGAGTGGAGACAACTCTGGGGCCAACGTCCTGACTTTC.

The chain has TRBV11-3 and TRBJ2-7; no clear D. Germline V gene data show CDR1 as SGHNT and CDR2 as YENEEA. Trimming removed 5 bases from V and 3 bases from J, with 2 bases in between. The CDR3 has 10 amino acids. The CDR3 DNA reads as TGTGCCAGCAGCCACTACGAGCAGTACTTC. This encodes CASSHYEQYF.

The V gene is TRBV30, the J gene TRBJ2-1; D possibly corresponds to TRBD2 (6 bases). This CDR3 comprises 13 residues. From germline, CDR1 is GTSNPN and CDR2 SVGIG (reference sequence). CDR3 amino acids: CAWDSSSYNEQFF. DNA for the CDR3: TGTGCGTGGGACTCAAGCTCCTACAATGAGCAGTTCTTC.

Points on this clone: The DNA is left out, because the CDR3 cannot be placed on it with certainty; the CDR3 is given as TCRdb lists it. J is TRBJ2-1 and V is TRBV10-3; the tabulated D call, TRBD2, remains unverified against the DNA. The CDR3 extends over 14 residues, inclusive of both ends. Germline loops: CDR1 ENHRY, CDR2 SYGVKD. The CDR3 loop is CATSAAREHNEQFF.

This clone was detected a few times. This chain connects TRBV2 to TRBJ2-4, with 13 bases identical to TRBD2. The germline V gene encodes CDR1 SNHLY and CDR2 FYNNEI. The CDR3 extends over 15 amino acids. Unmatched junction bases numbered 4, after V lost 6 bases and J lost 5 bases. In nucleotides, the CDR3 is TGTGCCAGCAGGTCCACTAGCGGGAGGGAAAACATTCAGTACTTC. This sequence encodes CASRSTSGRENIQYF. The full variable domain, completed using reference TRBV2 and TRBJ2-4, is EPEVTQTPSHQVTQMGQEVILRCVPISNHLYFYWYRQILGQKVEFLVSFYNNEISEKSEIFDDQFSVERPDGSNFTLKIRSTKLEDSAMYFCASRSTSGRENIQYFGAGTRLSVL.

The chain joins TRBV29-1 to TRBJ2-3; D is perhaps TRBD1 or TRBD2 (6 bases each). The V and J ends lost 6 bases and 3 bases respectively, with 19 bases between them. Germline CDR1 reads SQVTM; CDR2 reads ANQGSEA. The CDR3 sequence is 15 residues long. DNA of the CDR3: TGCAGCGTAGTGGGGGCTGGAGGGGCGACAGATACGCAGTATTTT. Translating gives CSVVGAGGATDTQYF.

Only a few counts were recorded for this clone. CDR3: CASMRIGTYNEQFF. As DNA, the CDR3 is TGTGCCAGCATGCGTATTGGGACCTACAATGAGCAGTTCTTC. The chain uses TRBV2 and TRBJ2-1; D call uncertain. The CDR3 has 14 amino acids. The ends were cut back, 7 bases at V and 2 bases at J, with 12 bases in the middle. Germline loops: CDR1 SNHLY, CDR2 FYNNEI.

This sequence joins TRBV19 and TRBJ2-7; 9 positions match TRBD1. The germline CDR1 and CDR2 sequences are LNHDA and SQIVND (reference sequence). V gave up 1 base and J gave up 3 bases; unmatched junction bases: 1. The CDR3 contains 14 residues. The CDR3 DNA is TGTGCCAGTAGTATAGGGACAGGGGACTACGAGCAGTACTTC. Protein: CASSIGTGDYEQYF. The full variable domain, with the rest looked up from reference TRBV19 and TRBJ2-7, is DGGITQSPKYLFRKEGQNVTLSCEQNLNHDAMYWYRQDPGQGLRLIYYSQIVNDFQKGDIAEGYSVSREKKESFPLTVTSAQKNPTAFYLCASSIGTGDYEQYFGPGTRLTVT.

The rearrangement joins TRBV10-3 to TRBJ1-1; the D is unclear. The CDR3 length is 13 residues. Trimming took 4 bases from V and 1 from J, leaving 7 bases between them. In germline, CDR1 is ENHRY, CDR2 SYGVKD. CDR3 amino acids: CAISVGGNTEAFF. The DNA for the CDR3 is TGTGCCATCAGTGTAGGTGGGAACACTGAAGCTTTCTTT.

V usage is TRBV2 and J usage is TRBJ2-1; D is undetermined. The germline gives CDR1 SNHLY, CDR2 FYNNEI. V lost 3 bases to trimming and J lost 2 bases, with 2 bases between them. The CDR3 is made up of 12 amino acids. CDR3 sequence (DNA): TGTGCCAGCAGTGACCCCTACAATGAGCAGTTCTTC. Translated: CASSDPYNEQFF.

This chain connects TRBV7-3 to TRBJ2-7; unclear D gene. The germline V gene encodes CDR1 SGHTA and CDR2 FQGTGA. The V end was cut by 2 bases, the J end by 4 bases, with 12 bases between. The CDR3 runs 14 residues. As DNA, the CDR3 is TGTGCCAGCAGCTTAGACGGCAGTAGGTACGAGCAGTACTTC. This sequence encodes CASSLDGSRYEQYF.

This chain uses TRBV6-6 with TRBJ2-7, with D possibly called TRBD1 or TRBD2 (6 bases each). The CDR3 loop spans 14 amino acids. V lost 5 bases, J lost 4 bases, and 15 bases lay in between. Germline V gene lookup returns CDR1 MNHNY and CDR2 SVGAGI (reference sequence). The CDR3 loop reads CASSPQGGGYEQYF. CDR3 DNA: TGTGCCAGCAGTCCACAGGGAGGAGGGTACGAGCAGTACTTC.

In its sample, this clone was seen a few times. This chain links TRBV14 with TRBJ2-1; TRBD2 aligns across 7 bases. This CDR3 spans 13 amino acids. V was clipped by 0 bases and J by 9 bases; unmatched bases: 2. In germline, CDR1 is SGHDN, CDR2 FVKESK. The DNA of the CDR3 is TGTGCCAGCAGCCAAGAGGTAGCGGGTGAGCAGTTCTTC. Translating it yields CASSQEVAGEQFF.

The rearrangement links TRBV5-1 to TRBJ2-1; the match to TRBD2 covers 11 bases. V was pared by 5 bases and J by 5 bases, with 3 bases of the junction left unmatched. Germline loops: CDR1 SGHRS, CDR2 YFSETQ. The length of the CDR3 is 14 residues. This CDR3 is CASSQTSGDNEQFF. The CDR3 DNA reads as TGCGCCAGCAGTCAGACTAGCGGGGACAATGAGCAGTTCTTC.

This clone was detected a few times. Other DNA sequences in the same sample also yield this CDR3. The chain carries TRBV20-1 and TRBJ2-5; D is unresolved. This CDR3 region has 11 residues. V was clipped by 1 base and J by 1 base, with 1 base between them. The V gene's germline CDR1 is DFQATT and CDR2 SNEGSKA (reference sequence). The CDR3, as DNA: TGCAGTGCTAGAGTCCAAGAGACCCAGTACTTC. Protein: CSARVQETQYF.

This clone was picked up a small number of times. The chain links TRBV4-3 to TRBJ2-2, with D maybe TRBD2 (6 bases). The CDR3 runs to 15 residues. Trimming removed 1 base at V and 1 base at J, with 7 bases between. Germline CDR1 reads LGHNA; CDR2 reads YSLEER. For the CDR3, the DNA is TGCGCCAGCAGCCAAGTTAGCGGGAACACCGGGGAGCTGTTTTTT. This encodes CASSQVSGNTGELFF.

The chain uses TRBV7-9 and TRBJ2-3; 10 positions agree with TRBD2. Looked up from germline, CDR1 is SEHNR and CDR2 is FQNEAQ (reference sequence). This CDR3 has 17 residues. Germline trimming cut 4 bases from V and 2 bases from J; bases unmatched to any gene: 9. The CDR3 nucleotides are TGTGCCAGCAGCTCCCTGACTAGCGGGCCGCTCACAGATACGCAGTATTTT. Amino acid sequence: CASSSLTSGPLTDTQYF.

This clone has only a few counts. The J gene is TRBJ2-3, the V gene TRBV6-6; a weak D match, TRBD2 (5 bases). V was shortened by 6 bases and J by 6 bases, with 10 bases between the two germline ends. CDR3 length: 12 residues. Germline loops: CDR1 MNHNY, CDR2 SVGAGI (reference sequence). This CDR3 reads CASSAIADTQYF. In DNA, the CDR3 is TGTGCCAGCAGCGCCATAGCGGATACGCAGTATTTT.

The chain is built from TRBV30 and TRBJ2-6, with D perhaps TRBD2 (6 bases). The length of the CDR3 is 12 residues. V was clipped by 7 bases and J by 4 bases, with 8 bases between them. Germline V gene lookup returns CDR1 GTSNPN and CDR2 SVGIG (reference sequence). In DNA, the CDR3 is TGTGCCTACGGGGGAGGGGCCAACGTCCTGACTTTC. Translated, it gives CAYGGGANVLTF.

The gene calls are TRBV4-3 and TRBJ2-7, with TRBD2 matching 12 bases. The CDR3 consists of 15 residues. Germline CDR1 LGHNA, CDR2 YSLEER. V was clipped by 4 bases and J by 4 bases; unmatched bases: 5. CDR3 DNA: TGCGCCAGCAGCCGCACTAGCGGGGGGTTTTACGAGCAGTACTTC. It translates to CASSRTSGGFYEQYF.

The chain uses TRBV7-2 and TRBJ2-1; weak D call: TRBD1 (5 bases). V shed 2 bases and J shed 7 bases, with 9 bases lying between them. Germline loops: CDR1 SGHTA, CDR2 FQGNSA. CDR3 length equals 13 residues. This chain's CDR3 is CASSLQGSNEQFF. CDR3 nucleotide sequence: TGTGCCAGCAGCTTACAGGGTAGTAATGAGCAGTTCTTC.

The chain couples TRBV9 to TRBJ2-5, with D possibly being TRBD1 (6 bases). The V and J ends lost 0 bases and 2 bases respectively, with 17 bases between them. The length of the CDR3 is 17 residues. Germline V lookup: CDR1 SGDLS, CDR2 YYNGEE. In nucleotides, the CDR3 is TGTGCCAGCAGCGTAGGGCTGGGGGCGCGCGGGCAAGAGACCCAGTACTTC. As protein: CASSVGLGARGQETQYF. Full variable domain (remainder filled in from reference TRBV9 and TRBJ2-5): DSGVTQTPKHLITATGQRVTLRCSPRSGDLSVYWYQQSLDQGLQFLIQYYNGEERAKGNILERFSAQQFPDLHSELNLSSLELGDSALYFCASSVGLGARGQETQYFGPGTRLLVL.